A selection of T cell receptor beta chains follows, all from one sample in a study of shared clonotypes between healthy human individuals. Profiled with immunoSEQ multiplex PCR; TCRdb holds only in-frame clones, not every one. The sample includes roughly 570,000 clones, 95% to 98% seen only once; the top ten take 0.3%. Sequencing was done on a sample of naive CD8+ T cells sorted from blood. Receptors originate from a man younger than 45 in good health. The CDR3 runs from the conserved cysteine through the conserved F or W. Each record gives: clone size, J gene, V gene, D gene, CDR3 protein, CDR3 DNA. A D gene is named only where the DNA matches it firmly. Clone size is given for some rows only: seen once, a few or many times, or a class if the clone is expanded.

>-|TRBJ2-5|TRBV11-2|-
CASSFSETQYF
TGTGCCAGCAGCTTTTCCGAGACCCAGTACTTC
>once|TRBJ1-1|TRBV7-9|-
CASSDTGGGTEAFF
TGTGCCAGCAGCGATACCGGCGGGGGGACTGAAGCTTTCTTT
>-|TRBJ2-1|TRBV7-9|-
CASSSPGFLGTNEQFF
TGTGCCAGCAGCTCGCCGGGGTTTTTGGGTACGAATGAGCAGTTCTTC
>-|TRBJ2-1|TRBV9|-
CASSVAGSGEQFF
TGTGCCAGCAGCGTAGCTGGTAGCGGTGAGCAGTTCTTC
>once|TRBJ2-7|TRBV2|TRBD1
CARLDRGRGEQYF
TGTGCCAGACTGGACAGGGGGCGGGGCGAGCAGTACTTC
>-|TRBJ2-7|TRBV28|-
CASSFVQEYYEQYF
TGTGCCAGCAGTTTTGTTCAGGAGTATTACGAGCAGTACTTC
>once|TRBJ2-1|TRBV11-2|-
CASSSPWHSIYNEQFF
TGTGCCAGCAGTTCCCCGTGGCACTCGATTTACAATGAGCAGTTCTTC
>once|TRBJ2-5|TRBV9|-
CASSVELAASETQYF
TGTGCCAGCAGCGTAGAACTAGCAGCCTCAGAGACCCAGTACTTC
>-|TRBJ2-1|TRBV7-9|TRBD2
CASSLTGTSGTNNEQFF
TGTGCCAGCAGCTTGACTGGGACTAGCGGGACGAACAATGAGCAGTTCTTC
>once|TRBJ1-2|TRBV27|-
CASSLGGNYGYTF
TGTGCCAGCAGTTTAGGGGGGAACTATGGCTACACCTTC
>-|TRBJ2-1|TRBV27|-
CASSYGGQYNEQFF
TGTGCCAGCAGTTACGGCGGCCAGTACAATGAGCAGTTCTTC
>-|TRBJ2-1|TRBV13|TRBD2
CASSITAGGAGNEQFF
TGTGCCAGCAGCATTACAGCGGGAGGGGCGGGGAATGAGCAGTTCTTC
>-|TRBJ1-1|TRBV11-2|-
CASSLLREESTEAFF
TGTGCCAGCAGCTTATTACGGGAGGAGTCCACTGAAGCTTTCTTT
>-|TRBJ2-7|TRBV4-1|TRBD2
CASSQESGASSYEQYF
TGCGCCAGCAGCCAAGAAAGCGGGGCGAGCTCCTACGAGCAGTACTTC
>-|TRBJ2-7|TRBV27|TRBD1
CASGGQGSNEQYF
TGTGCCAGCGGCGGACAGGGTTCCAACGAGCAGTACTTC
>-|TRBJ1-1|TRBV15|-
CATQGQLNTEAFF
TGTGCCACCCAAGGACAGCTGAACACTGAAGCTTTCTTT
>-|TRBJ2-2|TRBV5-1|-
CASSFIENTGELFF
TGCGCCAGCAGCTTTATCGAGAACACCGGGGAGCTGTTTTTT
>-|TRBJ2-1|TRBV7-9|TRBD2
CASSLGAGGHNEQFF
TGTGCCAGCAGCTTAGGGGCGGGAGGCCACAATGAGCAGTTCTTC
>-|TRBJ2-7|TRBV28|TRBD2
CASSLGGLGPYEQYF
TGTGCCAGCAGTTTAGGCGGACTAGGGCCCTACGAGCAGTACTTC
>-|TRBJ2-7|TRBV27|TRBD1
CASSFGQANEQYF
TGTGCCAGCAGCTTCGGACAGGCCAACGAGCAGTACTTC
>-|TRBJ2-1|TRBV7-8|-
CASSVVNEQFF
TGTGCCAGCAGCGTGGTCAATGAGCAGTTCTTC
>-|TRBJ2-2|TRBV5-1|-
CASSFAGAIRTAGELFF
TGCGCCAGCAGTTTCGCAGGTGCGATCCGTACGGCCGGGGAGCTGTTTTTT
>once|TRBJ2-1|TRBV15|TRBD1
CATRTDRANNEQFF
TGTGCCACCAGAACGGACAGGGCGAACAATGAGCAGTTCTTC
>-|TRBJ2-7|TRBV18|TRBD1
CASSPNLPGQGDYEQYF
TGTGCCAGCTCACCCAATCTTCCGGGACAGGGAGACTACGAGCAGTACTTC
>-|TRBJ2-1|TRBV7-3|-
CASSFSDYNEQFF
TGTGCCAGCAGCTTCTCAGATTACAATGAGCAGTTCTTC
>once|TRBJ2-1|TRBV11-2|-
CASNQGGGTEQFF
TGTGCCAGCAACCAGGGGGGAGGGACTGAGCAGTTCTTC
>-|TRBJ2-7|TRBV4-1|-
CASSQEGRTYEQYF
TGCGCCAGCAGCCAAGAAGGGAGGACCTACGAGCAGTACTTC
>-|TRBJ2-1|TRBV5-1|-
CASSLVGEQFF
TGCGCCAGCAGCTTGGTAGGGGAGCAGTTCTTC
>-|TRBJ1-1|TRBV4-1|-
CASSQETSLITEAFF
TGCGCCAGCAGCCAAGAAACAAGCCTCATCACTGAAGCTTTCTTT
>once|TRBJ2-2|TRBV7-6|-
CASSGRDTTTGELFF
TGTGCCAGCTCGGGGCGGGACACAACAACCGGGGAGCTGTTTTTT
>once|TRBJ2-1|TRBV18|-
CASSPNGGEQFF
TGTGCCAGCTCACCGAACGGGGGTGAGCAGTTCTTC
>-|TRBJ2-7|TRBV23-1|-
CASSQPPIRQPHYEQYF
TGCGCCAGCAGTCAACCCCCGATCCGACAACCCCACTACGAGCAGTACTTC
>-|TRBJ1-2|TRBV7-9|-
CASSPSAYTYGYTF
TGTGCCAGCAGCCCTTCGGCCTATACCTATGGCTACACCTTC
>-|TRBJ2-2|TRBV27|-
CASRLTGTGELFF
TGTGCCAGCAGGTTGACGGGAACGGGGGAGCTGTTTTTT
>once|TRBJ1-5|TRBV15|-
CATSRGQGSTQPQHF
TGTGCCACCAGCAGAGGGCAGGGATCAACTCAGCCCCAGCATTTT
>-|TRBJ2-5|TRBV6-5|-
CASSYRQEETQYF
TGTGCCAGCAGTTACCGTCAGGAGGAGACCCAGTACTTC
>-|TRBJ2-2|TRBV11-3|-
CASRLIQGGGAGELFF
TGTGCCAGCAGGTTAATTCAAGGGGGTGGTGCCGGGGAGCTGTTTTTT
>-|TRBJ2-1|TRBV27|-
CASSYMASYDEQFF
TGTGCCAGCAGTTACATGGCATCATACGATGAGCAGTTCTTC
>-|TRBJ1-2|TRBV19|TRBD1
CASSSPTGLDGYTF
TGTGCCAGTAGTTCCCCGACAGGGTTGGACGGCTACACCTTC
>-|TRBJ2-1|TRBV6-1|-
CASSEIPNSYNEQFF
TGTGCCAGCAGTGAAATTCCAAACTCCTACAATGAGCAGTTCTTC
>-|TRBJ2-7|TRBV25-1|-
CASSDLGALHEQYF
TGTGCCAGCAGTGATTTGGGGGCGTTGCACGAGCAGTACTTC
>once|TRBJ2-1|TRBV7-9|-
CASSYTSYGESIGHNEQFF
TGTGCCAGCAGCTACACTAGTTACGGGGAATCCATAGGTCACAATGAGCAGTTCTTC
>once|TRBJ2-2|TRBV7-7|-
CASSPTLGVWGELFF
TGTGCTAGCAGCCCCACCCTGGGGGTCTGGGGGGAGCTGTTTTTT